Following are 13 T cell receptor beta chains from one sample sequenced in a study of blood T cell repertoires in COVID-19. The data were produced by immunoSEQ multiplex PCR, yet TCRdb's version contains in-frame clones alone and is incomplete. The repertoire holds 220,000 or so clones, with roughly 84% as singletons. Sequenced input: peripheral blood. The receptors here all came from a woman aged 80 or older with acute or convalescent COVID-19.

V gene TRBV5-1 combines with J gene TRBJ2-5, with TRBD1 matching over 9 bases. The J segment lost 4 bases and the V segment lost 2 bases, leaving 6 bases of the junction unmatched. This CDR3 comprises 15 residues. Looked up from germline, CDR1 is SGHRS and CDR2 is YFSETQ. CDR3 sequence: CASSFDGTGRETQYF. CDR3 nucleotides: TGCGCCAGCAGCTTCGATGGGACAGGGAGAGAGACCCAGTACTTC.

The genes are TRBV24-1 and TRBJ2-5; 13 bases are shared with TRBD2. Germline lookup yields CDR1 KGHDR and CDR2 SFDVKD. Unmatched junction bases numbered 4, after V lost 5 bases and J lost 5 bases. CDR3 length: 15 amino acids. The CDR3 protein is CATSVQLAGGETQYF. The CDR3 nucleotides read TGTGCCACCAGTGTGCAACTAGCGGGGGGGGAGACCCAGTACTTC.

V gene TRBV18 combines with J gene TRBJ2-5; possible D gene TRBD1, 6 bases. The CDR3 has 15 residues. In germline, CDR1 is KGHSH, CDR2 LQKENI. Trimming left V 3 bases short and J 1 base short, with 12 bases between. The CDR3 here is CASSPVTGLQETQYF. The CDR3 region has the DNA TGTGCCAGCTCACCGGTGACAGGACTCCAAGAGACCCAGTACTTC.

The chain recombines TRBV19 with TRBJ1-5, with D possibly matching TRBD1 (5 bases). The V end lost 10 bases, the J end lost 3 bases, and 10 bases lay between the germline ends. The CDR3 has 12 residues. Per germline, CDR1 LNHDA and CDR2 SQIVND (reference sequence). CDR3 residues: CATRDYNQPQHF. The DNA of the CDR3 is TGTGCCACCAGGGATTACAATCAGCCCCAGCATTTT. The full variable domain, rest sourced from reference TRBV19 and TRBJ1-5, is DGGITQSPKYLFRKEGQNVTLSCEQNLNHDAMYWYRQDPGQGLRLIYYSQIVNDFQKGDIAEGYSVSREKKESFPLTVTSAQKNPTAFYLCATRDYNQPQHFGDGTRLSIL.

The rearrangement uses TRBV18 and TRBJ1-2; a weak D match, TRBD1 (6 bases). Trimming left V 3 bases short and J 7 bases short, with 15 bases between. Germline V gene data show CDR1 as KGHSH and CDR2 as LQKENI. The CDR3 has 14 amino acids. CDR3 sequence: CASSPSTGSTGYTF. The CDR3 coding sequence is TGTGCCAGCTCACCGTCGACAGGATCGACTGGCTACACCTTC. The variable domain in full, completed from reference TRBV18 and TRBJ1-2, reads NAGVMQNPRHLVRRRGQEARLRCSPMKGHSHVYWYRQLPEEGLKFMVYLQKENIIDESGMPKERFSAEFPKEGPSILRIQQVVRGDSAAYFCASSPSTGSTGYTFGSGTRLTVV.

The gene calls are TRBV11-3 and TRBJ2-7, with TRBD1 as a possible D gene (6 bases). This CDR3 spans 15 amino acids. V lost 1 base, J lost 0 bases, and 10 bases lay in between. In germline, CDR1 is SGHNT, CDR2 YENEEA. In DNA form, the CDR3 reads TGTGCCAGCAGCTTAGCGACCAGGGGCTCCTACGAGCAGTACTTC. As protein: CASSLATRGSYEQYF.

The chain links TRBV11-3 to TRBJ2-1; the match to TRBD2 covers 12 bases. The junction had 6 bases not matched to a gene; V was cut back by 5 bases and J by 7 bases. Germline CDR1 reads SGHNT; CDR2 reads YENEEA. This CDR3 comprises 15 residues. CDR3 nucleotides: TGTGCCAGCAGCCCTACCGGGACTAGCGGGAATGAGCAGTTCTTC. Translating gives CASSPTGTSGNEQFF.

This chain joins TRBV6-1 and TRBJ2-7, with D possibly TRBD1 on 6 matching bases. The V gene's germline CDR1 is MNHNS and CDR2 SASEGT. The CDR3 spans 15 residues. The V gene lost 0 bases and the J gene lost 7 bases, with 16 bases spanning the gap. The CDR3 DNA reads TGTGCCAGCAGTGAAGCACAGGGCCCAATAGGGGAGCAGTACTTC. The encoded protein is CASSEAQGPIGEQYF.

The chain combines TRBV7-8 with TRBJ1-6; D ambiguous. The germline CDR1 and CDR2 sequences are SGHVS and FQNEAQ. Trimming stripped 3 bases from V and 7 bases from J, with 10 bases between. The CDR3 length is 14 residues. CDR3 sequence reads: CASSFGVKNSPLHF. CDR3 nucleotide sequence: TGTGCCAGCAGCTTCGGTGTGAAAAATTCACCCCTCCACTTT.

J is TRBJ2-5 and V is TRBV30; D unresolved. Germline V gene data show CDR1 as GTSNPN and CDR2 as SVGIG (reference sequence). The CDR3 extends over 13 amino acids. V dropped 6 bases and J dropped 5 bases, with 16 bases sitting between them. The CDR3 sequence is CACTTEPRETQYF. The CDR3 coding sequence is TGTGCCTGCACGACTGAGCCTCGGGAGACCCAGTACTTC.

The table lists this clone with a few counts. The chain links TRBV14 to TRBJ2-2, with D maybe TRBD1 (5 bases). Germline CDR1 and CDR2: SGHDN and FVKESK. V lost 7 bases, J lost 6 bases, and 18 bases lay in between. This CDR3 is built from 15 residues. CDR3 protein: CASTSGPGFPGELFF. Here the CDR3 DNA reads TGTGCCAGCACCTCAGGGCCAGGTTTCCCCGGGGAGCTGTTTTTT.

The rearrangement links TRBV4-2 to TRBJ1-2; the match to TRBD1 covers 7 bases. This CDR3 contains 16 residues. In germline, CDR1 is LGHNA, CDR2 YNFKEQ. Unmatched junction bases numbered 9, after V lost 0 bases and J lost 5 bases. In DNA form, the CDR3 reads TGTGCCAGCAGCCAAGAATCCGGGACAGCCCTATATGGCTACACCTTC. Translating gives CASSQESGTALYGYTF.

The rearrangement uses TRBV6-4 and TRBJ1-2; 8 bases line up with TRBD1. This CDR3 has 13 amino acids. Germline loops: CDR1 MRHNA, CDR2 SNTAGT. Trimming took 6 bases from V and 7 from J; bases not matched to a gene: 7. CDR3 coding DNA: TGTGCCAGCAGCCCACAGGGGGATGGTGGCTACACCTTC. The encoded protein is CASSPQGDGGYTF.